This is a list of T cell receptor beta chains from one sample in a study of identical twins. Via MiXCR, TCRdb re-called the 5' RACE reads, giving one row per CDR3 protein. The profile shows roughly 500,000 distinct CDR3 sequences, 20% to 25% of them singletons. Another study also made use of these data, one on T cells expressing NK-cell markers.

The sequenced sample was CD4+ T cells sorted from blood. These receptors were collected from a young woman in good health. CDR3s include the opening cysteine and the closing phenylalanine or tryptophan. Fields, in order: V gene, D gene, J gene, clone size, CDR3 length, CDR3 protein, CDR3 DNA. The D gene is left open where the match is weak. Size is omitted from some rows. Given values are once, few, many or a class for expanded clones.

TRBV25-1	.	TRBJ2-7	.	13	CASSKEVSYEQYF	TGTGCCAGCAGTAAGGAGGTCTCCTACGAGCAGTACTTC
TRBV29-1	.	TRBJ2-2	few	13	CSVDRPNTGELFF	TGCAGCGTTGACAGGCCCAACACCGGGGAGCTGTTTTTT
TRBV20-1	TRBD1	TRBJ2-5	.	13	CSARDRGKETQYF	TGCAGTGCTAGAGACAGGGGGAAAGAGACCCAGTACTTC
TRBV9	.	TRBJ2-5	once	14	CASSGRGFGETQYF	TGTGCCAGCAGCGGGAGAGGGTTCGGCGAGACCCAGTACTTC
TRBV11-2	.	TRBJ2-1	few	14	CASSLGSLGNEQFF	TGTGCCAGCAGCTTAGGATCCTTGGGCAATGAGCAGTTCTTC
TRBV7-9	TRBD2	TRBJ2-3	.	15	CASRIAGGPGDTQYF	TGTGCCAGCCGCATAGCGGGGGGGCCGGGAGATACGCAGTATTTT
TRBV20-1	TRBD1	TRBJ1-4	few	15	CSATVTGAAGEKLFF	TGCAGTGCTACGGTGACAGGGGCCGCCGGAGAAAAACTGTTTTTT
TRBV3-1	.	TRBJ2-7	few	12	CASSQSGNEQYF	TGTGCCAGCAGCCAATCAGGGAACGAGCAGTACTTC
TRBV18	TRBD1	TRBJ2-5	few	17	CASSPPRRTGDEETQYF	TGTGCCAGCTCACCACCGCGTAGGACAGGGGACGAAGAGACCCAGTACTTC
TRBV5-5	.	TRBJ2-7	few	15	CASSPWGAGSYEQYF	TGTGCCAGCAGCCCTTGGGGAGCGGGTTCCTACGAGCAGTACTTC
TRBV20-1	.	TRBJ1-1	.	13	CSAVAGLNTEAFF	TGCAGTGCTGTGGCGGGATTGAACACTGAAGCTTTCTTT
TRBV4-2	TRBD2	TRBJ2-1	.	17	CASSQDGSGSSYNEQFF	TGTGCCAGCAGCCAAGACGGTAGCGGGAGCTCCTACAATGAGCAGTTCTTC
TRBV5-1	.	TRBJ2-3	.	15	CASSLKTGSTDTQYF	TGCGCCAGCAGCCTGAAAACAGGTAGCACAGATACGCAGTATTTT
TRBV14	.	TRBJ1-6	many	14	CASSQDISPAPLHF	TGTGCCAGCAGCCAAGACATTAGCCCTGCACCCCTCCACTTT
TRBV20-1	TRBD2	TRBJ2-1	.	16	CSARDPSGARYNEQFF	TGCAGTGCTAGAGACCCTAGCGGGGCCAGATACAATGAGCAGTTCTTC
TRBV12-3/TRBV12-4	TRBD2	TRBJ2-7	many	15	CASSFLAGGSYEQYF	TGTGCCAGCAGTTTTCTGGCGGGGGGATCCTACGAGCAGTACTTC
TRBV6-5	.	TRBJ1-1	.	13	CASSYSTRAEAFF	TGTGCCAGCAGTTACTCGACTAGGGCTGAAGCTTTCTTT
TRBV6-2/TRBV6-3	.	TRBJ2-7	.	12	CATTGGLDEQYF	TGTGCCACTACCGGAGGGCTTGACGAGCAGTACTTC
TRBV20-1	.	TRBJ2-3	few	12	CSARTQGDTQYF	TGCAGTGCTAGAACGCAGGGGGATACGCAGTATTTT
TRBV18	.	TRBJ2-7	.	14	CASSPSRMMDEQYF	TGTGCCAGCTCACCCTCCCGTATGATGGACGAGCAGTACTTC
TRBV7-6	.	TRBJ1-1	.	13	CASSSDWNTEAFF	TGTGCCAGCAGCTCGGACTGGAACACTGAAGCTTTCTTT
TRBV20-1	.	TRBJ1-4	many	13	CSARTGGNEKLFF	TGCAGTGCTAGGACCGGGGGGAATGAAAAACTGTTTTTT
TRBV10-3	TRBD2	TRBJ2-3	few	16	CAITPSTSGGTDTQYF	TGTGCCATCACTCCCTCGACTAGCGGGGGGACTGATACGCAGTATTTT
TRBV29-1	.	TRBJ1-5	.	13	CSVVQGNNQPQHF	TGCAGCGTAGTACAGGGAAACAATCAGCCCCAGCATTTT
TRBV9	TRBD2	TRBJ2-1	.	16	CASSVAPASGYNEQFF	TGTGCCAGCAGCGTAGCTCCGGCTAGCGGTTACAATGAGCAGTTCTTC
TRBV20-1	TRBD2	TRBJ2-2	many	15	CSARDGGSGTGELFF	TGCAGTGCTAGAGACGGCGGGAGCGGCACCGGGGAGCTGTTTTTT
TRBV27	.	TRBJ2-7	.	18	CASSRRGGFSGQTYEQYF	TGTGCCAGCAGTCGCAGGGGGGGGTTTTCCGGCCAGACCTACGAGCAGTACTTC
TRBV7-2	TRBD2	TRBJ2-1	.	15	CASSLVAGVANEQFF	TGTGCCAGCAGCTTGGTTGCGGGGGTAGCTAATGAGCAGTTCTTC
TRBV14	.	TRBJ2-1	.	14	CASSPPTYYNEQFF	TGTGCCAGCAGCCCACCGACCTATTACAATGAGCAGTTCTTC
TRBV7-2	TRBD2	TRBJ2-5	few	14	CASTGLASIETQYF	TGTGCCAGCACCGGACTAGCGAGTATCGAGACCCAGTACTTC
TRBV7-2	.	TRBJ1-1	.	15	CASSLAQTMNTEAFF	TGTGCCAGCAGCTTAGCCCAGACTATGAACACTGAAGCTTTCTTT
TRBV2	TRBD1	TRBJ1-2	few	13	CASARDSNYGYTF	TGTGCCAGCGCGAGGGACAGTAACTATGGCTACACCTTC
TRBV6-1	.	TRBJ1-3	.	15	CASSSRQGNGNTIYF	TGTGCCAGCAGCTCCCGACAAGGGAATGGAAACACCATATATTTT
TRBV10-3	TRBD2	TRBJ2-5	.	14	CAISIAGGPETQYF	TGTGCCATCTCCATTGCGGGGGGGCCAGAGACCCAGTACTTC
TRBV5-4	.	TRBJ2-5	many	13	CASSSRTQETQYF	TGTGCCAGCAGCTCACGGACACAAGAGACCCAGTACTTC
TRBV15	TRBD1	TRBJ1-5	.	13	CATQGFFDQPQHF	TGTGCCACACAGGGGTTTTTCGATCAGCCCCAGCATTTT
TRBV5-1	.	TRBJ2-4	few	15	CASSLSTGSGNIQYF	TGCGCCAGCAGCTTATCGACAGGTTCCGGAAACATTCAGTACTTC
TRBV4-1	.	TRBJ2-5	many	14	CASSQGEIGETQYF	TGCGCCAGCAGCCAAGGGGAAATCGGAGAGACCCAGTACTTC
TRBV20-1	.	TRBJ2-5	few	15	CSARDGGRVVETQYF	TGCAGTGCTAGAGATGGTGGCAGGGTGGTAGAGACCCAGTACTTC
TRBV10-3	.	TRBJ1-1	few	13	CAIRANLDTEAFF	TGTGCCATCAGAGCTAACTTGGACACTGAAGCTTTCTTT
TRBV5-1	TRBD1	TRBJ1-2	few	14	CASSLDRVYYGYTF	TGCGCCAGCAGCTTAGACAGGGTCTACTATGGCTACACCTTC
TRBV6-9	.	TRBJ2-7	few	10	CASSSQEQYF	TGTGCCAGCAGTTCTCAAGAGCAGTACTTC
TRBV10-3	.	TRBJ2-3	.	14	CAIRPVGSTDTQYF	TGTGCCATCAGGCCGGTCGGTAGCACAGATACGCAGTATTTT
TRBV2	.	TRBJ2-1	few	12	CASSPGSHEQFF	TGTGCCAGCAGTCCCGGGAGTCACGAGCAGTTCTTC
TRBV7-9	.	TRBJ1-2	once	13	CASSPDSRYGYTF	TGTGCCAGCAGCCCGGACAGCCGCTATGGCTACACCTTC
TRBV12-5	TRBD2	TRBJ2-5	.	15	CASGLGAGPPETQYF	TGTGCTAGTGGTTTGGGAGCGGGACCTCCGGAGACCCAGTACTTC
TRBV7-3	.	TRBJ2-6	few	16	CASSPQGGYGANVLTF	TGTGCCAGCAGCCCACAAGGAGGGTATGGGGCCAACGTCCTGACTTTC
TRBV20-1	TRBD2	TRBJ2-5	.	17	CSARPPVAAGVKETQYF	TGCAGTGCTAGGCCCCCCGTGGCGGCGGGAGTAAAAGAGACCCAGTACTTC
TRBV20-1	.	TRBJ2-3	many	11	CSAGIRDTQYF	TGCAGTGCTGGGATACGGGATACGCAGTATTTT
TRBV12-3/TRBV12-4	TRBD2	TRBJ2-1	few	16	CASRPIAGGSYNEQFF	TGTGCCAGCAGACCTATAGCGGGCGGCTCCTACAATGAGCAGTTCTTC